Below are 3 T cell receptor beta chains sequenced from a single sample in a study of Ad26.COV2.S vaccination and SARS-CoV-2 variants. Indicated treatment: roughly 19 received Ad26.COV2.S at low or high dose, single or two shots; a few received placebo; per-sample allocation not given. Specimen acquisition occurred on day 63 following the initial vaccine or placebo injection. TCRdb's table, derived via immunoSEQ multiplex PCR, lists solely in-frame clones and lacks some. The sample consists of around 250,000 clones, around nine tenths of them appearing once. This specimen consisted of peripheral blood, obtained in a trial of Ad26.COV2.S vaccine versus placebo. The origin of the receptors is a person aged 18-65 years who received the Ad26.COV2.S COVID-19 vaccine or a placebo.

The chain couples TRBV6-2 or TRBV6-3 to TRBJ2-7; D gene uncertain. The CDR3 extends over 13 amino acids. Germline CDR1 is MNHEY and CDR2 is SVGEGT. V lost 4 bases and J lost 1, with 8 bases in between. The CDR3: CASSSVGSYEQYF. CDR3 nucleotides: TGTGCCAGCAGTTCCGTGGGGTCCTACGAGCAGTACTTC.

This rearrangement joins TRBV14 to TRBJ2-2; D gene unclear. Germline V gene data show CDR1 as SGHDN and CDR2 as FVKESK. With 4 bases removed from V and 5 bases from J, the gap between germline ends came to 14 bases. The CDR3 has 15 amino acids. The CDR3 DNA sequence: TGTGCCAGCAGCCTCCCGCGGCCGACTACCGGGGAGCTGTTTTTT. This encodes CASSLPRPTTGELFF.

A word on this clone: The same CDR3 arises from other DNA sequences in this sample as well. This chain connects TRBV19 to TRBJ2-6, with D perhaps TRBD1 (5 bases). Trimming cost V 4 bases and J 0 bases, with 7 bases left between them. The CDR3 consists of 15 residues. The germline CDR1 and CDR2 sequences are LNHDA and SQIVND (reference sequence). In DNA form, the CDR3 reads TGTGCCAGTAGTACCACAGGCTCTGGGGCCAACGTCCTGACTTTC. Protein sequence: CASSTTGSGANVLTF.